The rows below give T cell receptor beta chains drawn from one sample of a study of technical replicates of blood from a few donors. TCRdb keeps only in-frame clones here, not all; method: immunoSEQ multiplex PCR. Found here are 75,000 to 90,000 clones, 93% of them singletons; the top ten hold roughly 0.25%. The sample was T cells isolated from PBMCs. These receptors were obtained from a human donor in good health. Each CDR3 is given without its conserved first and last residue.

CDR3: ASSKPRDSSNSGNTIY
J: TRBJ1-3
V: TRBV7-9

CDR3: ASSYSEQYNEKLF
J: TRBJ1-4
V: TRBV6-5

CDR3: ASSDPGGGTDTQY
J: TRBJ2-3
V: TRBV2

CDR3: ASSLGGTEYNEQF
J: TRBJ2-1
V: TRBV5-1

CDR3: ASSDGTGGGNEQF
J: TRBJ2-1
V: TRBV5-4

CDR3: ASSTGVTEAF
J: TRBJ1-1
V: TRBV14

CDR3: ASSSKTAHRRPYEQY
J: TRBJ2-7
V: TRBV28

CDR3: ASSLAEGRGTGELF
J: TRBJ2-2
V: TRBV5-6

CDR3: ASSLDRAGTQY
J: TRBJ2-5
V: TRBV7-2

CDR3: ASSPGTSGRNEQF
J: TRBJ2-1
V: TRBV5-4

CDR3: ASSLPPSRRDGEKLF
J: TRBJ1-4
V: TRBV28

CDR3: ASSFRTPFSLQETQY
J: TRBJ2-5
V: TRBV7-9

CDR3: ASVSRGQSYGYT
J: TRBJ1-2
V: TRBV5-4

CDR3: ASSPPSRVGEQF
J: TRBJ2-1
V: TRBV18

CDR3: SVEWDSSYEQY
J: TRBJ2-7
V: TRBV29-1

CDR3: ASSPPGGTDTQY
J: TRBJ2-3
V: TRBV11-3

CDR3: ASSPGPGTGYGYT
J: TRBJ1-2
V: TRBV14

CDR3: ASSKGAGEGKTGELF
J: TRBJ2-2
V: TRBV21-1

CDR3: AWRIGQGYTEAF
J: TRBJ1-1
V: TRBV30

CDR3: ASSSIVPGQGFYGNTIY
J: TRBJ1-3
V: TRBV27

CDR3: ASSRNTNQPQH
J: TRBJ1-5
V: TRBV4-1

CDR3: ASSLDMSTDTQY
J: TRBJ2-3
V: TRBV7-9

CDR3: ASSWGQGDMNTEAF
J: TRBJ1-1
V: TRBV5-1

CDR3: ASEDRNTEAF
J: TRBJ1-1
V: TRBV28

CDR3: ASSLSRQGTF
J: TRBJ1-1
V: TRBV28

CDR3: ASSITGLGEAF
J: TRBJ1-1
V: TRBV27

CDR3: ASSGRWGAGGEQF
J: TRBJ2-1
V: TRBV6-1

CDR3: ASSKGVRYNEQF
J: TRBJ2-1
V: TRBV4-1

CDR3: ASSSRPGQLDNVLT
J: TRBJ2-6
V: TRBV7-3

CDR3: ASSPHASGEEAF
J: TRBJ1-1
V: TRBV7-9

CDR3: ASSWGTGGFSDTQY
J: TRBJ2-3
V: TRBV7-9

CDR3: ASSQDWTGAEKLF
J: TRBJ1-4
V: TRBV11-2

CDR3: ASSLRGEQY
J: TRBJ2-7
V: TRBV5-1

CDR3: ASSRGGNTEAF
J: TRBJ1-1
V: TRBV6-5

CDR3: ASRRAGGGYT
J: TRBJ1-2
V: TRBV28

CDR3: ASSLGVYSTDTQY
J: TRBJ2-3
V: TRBV11-3

CDR3: ASSLGQGSDTQY
J: TRBJ2-3
V: TRBV5-1

CDR3: ASSLTGKGGPYEQY
J: TRBJ2-7
V: TRBV11-1

CDR3: ASSSTGFSGTWSYEQY
J: TRBJ2-7
V: TRBV28

CDR3: ASSLIRTTNYEQY
J: TRBJ2-7
V: TRBV27

CDR3: ARPEPQELNTEAF
J: TRBJ1-1
V: TRBV25-1

CDR3: ASSLPGRGPF
J: TRBJ1-1
V: TRBV7-9

CDR3: SVLRITGVMNTEAF
J: TRBJ1-1
V: TRBV29-1

CDR3: ASTPTGTFNGYT
J: TRBJ1-2
V: TRBV6-1

CDR3: ASGNRDFNTGELF
J: TRBJ2-2
V: TRBV7-9